This TCR beta chain was captured in a study of shared clonotypes between healthy human individuals. Clones were read by immunoSEQ multiplex PCR, and TCRdb kept only the in-frame ones, dropping some. Of hundreds of thousands of clones listed, 80% to 95% are singletons. General study results and limits: Depth was large, yet rarefaction showed that sorted-subset sequencing was incomplete.

Terminally differentiated effector memory CD45RA+ cells were excluded from the naive CD8 cells, which were CD45RO-negative and positively selected for CCR7. The length of the CDR3 is 15 residues. Germline assignment: CDR1 MNHEY and CDR2 SVGAGI. After removal of 5 bases from V and 6 bases from J, the junction contained 8 bases not matched to a gene. This clone was counted a single time. The antigen remains undetermined. The rearrangement joins TRBV6-5 to TRBJ1-5; 9 positions match TRBD1. The sample was naive CD8+ T cells sorted from blood. The receptor was isolated from a man aged 30 to 45 in good health. The CDR3 nucleotides are TGTGCCAGCAGTGCAACAGGGGGCTTGGGTCAGCCCCAGCATTTT. Translated: CASSATGGLGQPQHF.